This TCR beta chain originates from a study of OX40 agonist ivuxolimab in advanced cancers. The study's findings and limits: In CD8+ T cells, expanded clones were on average more numerous than in CD4+.

Worth noting for this clone: Its antigen is unknown.

Germline-derived CDR1 and CDR2 are MDHEN and SYDVKM. CDR3 length: 15 residues. V lost 3 bases, J lost 3 bases, and 11 bases lay in between. This table comes from immunoSEQ multiplex PCR, and its TCRdb copy is limited to in-frame clones, with some not included. Of about 60,000 clones in the sample, around 87% were seen once. V and J are TRBV28 and TRBJ2-2; TRBD2 might be the D (6 bases). The receptor was derived from an adult with an advanced solid tumor such as melanoma, head and neck, liver or kidney cancer. The sample was CD4+ or CD8+ T cells sorted from blood, taken in a trial of the OX40 agonist ivuxolimab. CDR3 sequence: CASSLGGSYTGELFF. The CDR3, as DNA: TGTGCCAGCAGTTTGGGGGGTTCGTACACCGGGGAGCTGTTTTTT.